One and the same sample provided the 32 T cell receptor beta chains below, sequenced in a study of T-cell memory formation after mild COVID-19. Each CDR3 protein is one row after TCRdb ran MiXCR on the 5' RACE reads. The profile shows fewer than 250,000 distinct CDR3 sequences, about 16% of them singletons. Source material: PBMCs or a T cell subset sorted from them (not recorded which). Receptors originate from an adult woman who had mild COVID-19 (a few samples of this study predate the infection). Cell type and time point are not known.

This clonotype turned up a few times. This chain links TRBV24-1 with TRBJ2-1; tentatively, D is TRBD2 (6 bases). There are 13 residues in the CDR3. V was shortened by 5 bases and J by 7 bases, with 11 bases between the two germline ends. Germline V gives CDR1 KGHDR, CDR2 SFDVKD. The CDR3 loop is CATSGSLANEQFF. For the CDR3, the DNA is TGTGCCACCAGTGGCAGTCTAGCGAATGAGCAGTTCTTC.

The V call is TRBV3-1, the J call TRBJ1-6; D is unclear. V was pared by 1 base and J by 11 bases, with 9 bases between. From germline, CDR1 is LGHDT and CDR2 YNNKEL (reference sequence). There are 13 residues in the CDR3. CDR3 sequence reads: CASSQVSVTPLHF. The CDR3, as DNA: TGTGCCAGCAGCCAAGTTAGCGTTACACCCCTCCACTTT.

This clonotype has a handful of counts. The CDR3 loop reads CASRTGWGYEQYF. The CDR3 coding sequence is TGTGCCAGCAGGACCGGATGGGGCTACGAGCAGTACTTC. The chain couples TRBV6-2 or TRBV6-3 to TRBJ2-7; D remains ambiguous. V was shortened by 6 bases and J by 3 bases, with 12 bases between the two germline ends. Per germline, CDR1 MNHEY and CDR2 SVGEGT. The CDR3 loop spans 13 amino acids.

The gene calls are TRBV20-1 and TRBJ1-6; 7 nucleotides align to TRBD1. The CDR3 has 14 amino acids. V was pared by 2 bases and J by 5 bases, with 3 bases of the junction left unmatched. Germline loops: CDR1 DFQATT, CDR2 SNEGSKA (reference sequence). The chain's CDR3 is CSARRDSNNSPLHF. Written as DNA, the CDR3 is TGCAGTGCTAGAAGGGACAGTAATAATTCACCCCTCCACTTT.

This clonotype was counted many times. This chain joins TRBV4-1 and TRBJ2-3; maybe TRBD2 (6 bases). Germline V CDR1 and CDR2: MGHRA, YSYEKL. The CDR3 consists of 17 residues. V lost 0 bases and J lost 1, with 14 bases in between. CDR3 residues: CASSQDFWGGGTDTQYF. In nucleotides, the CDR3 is TGCGCCAGCAGCCAAGATTTTTGGGGCGGGGGCACAGATACGCAGTATTTT.

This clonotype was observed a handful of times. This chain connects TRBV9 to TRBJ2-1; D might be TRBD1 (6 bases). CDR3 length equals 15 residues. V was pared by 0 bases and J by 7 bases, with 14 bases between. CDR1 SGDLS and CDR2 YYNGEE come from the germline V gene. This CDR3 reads CASSVDPARGNEQFF. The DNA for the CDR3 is TGTGCCAGCAGCGTAGACCCGGCTAGGGGGAATGAGCAGTTCTTC.

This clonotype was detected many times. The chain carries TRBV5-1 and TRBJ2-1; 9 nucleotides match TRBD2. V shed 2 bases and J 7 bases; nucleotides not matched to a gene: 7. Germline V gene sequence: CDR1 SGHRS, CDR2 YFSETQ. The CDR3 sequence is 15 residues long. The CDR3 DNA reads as TGCGCCAGCAGCTTCGCGGGGGGGCCGAGGAATGAGCAGTTCTTC. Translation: CASSFAGGPRNEQFF.

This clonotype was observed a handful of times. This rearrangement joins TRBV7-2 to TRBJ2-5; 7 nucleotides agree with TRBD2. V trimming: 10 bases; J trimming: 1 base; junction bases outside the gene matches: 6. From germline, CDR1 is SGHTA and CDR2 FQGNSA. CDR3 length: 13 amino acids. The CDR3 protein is CATRAGLQETQYF. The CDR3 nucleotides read TGTGCCACAAGAGCGGGACTCCAAGAGACCCAGTACTTC.

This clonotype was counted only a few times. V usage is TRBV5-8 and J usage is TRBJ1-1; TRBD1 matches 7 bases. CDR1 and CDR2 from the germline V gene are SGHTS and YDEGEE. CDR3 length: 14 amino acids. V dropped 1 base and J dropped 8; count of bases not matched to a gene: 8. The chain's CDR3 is CASSLTGARLEAFF. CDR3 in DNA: TGTGCCAGCAGCTTGACAGGGGCCCGACTAGAAGCTTTCTTT.

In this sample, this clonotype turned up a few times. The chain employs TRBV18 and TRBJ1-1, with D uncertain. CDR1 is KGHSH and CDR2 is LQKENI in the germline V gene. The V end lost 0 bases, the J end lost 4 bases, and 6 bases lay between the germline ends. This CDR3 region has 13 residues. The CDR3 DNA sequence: TGTGCCAGCTCACCACCTCCGGGCACTGAAGCTTTCTTT. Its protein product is CASSPPPGTEAFF.

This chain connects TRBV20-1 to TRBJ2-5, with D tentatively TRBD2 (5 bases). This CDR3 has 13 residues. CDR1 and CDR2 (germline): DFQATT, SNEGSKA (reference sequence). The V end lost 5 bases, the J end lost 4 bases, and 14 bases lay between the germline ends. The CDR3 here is CSAATRVRETQYF. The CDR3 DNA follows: TGCAGTGCTGCTACTAGGGTCCGAGAGACCCAGTACTTC.

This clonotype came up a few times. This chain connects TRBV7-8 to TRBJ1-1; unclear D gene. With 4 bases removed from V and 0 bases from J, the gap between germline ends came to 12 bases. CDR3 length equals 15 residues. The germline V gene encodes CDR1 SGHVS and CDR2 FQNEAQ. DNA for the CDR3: TGTGCCAGCAGCTCGATGCCGACTATGAACACTGAAGCTTTCTTT. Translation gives CASSSMPTMNTEAFF.

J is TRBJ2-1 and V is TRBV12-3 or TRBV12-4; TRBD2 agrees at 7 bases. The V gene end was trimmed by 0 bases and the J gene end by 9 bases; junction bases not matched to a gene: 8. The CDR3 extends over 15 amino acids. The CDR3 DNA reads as TGTGCCAGCAGTTTAGCTAGAGGGAGGGTACGTGAGCAGTTCTTC. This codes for CASSLARGRVREQFF.

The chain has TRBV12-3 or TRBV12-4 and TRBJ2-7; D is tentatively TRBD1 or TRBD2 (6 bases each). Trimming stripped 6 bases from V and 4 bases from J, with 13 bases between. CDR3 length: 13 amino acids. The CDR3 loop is CASSGGGNYEQYF. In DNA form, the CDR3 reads TGTGCCAGCAGCGGAGGGGGAAATTACGAGCAGTACTTC.

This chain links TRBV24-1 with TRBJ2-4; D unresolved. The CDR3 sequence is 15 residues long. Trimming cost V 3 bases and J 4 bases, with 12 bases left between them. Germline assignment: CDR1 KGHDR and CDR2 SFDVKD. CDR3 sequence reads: CATSDPKRLKNIQYF. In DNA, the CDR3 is TGTGCCACCAGTGATCCTAAGCGACTGAAAAACATTCAGTACTTC.

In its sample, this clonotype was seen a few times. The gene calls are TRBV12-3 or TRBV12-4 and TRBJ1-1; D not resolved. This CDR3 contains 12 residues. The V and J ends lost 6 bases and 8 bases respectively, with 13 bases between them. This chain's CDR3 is CASSKIPFEAFF. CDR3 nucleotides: TGTGCCAGCAGCAAAATACCCTTCGAAGCTTTCTTT.

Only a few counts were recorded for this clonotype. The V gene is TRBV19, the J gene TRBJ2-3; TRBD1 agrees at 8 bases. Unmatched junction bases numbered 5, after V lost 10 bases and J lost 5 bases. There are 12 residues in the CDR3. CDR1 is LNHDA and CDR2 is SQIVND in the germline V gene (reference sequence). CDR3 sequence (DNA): TGTGCCACCTCCGGACAGGGAGATACGCAGTATTTT. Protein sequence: CATSGQGDTQYF.

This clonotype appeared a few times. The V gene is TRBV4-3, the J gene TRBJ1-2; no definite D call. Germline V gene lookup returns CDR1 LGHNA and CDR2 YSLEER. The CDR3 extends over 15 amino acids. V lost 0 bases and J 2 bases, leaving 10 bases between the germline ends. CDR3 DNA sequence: TGCGCCAGCAGCCAAGAAATGGTGACCAACTATGGCTACACCTTC. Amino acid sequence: CASSQEMVTNYGYTF.

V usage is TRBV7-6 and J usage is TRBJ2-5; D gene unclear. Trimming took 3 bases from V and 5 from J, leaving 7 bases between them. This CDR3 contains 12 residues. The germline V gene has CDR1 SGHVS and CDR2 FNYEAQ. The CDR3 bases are TGTGCCAGCAGCTTTTCGTGGGAGACCCAGTACTTC. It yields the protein CASSFSWETQYF.

CDR3 residues: CASSRDRGRQGYTF. The CDR3 bases are TGTGCCAGCAGCCGGGACAGGGGGCGGCAGGGCTACACCTTC. The rearrangement joins TRBV6-5 to TRBJ1-2; 12 bases are shared with TRBD1. The germline CDR1 and CDR2 sequences are MNHEY and SVGAGI. There are 14 residues in the CDR3. V lost 6 bases to trimming and J lost 8 bases; unmatched junction nucleotides: 7.

CDR3 in amino acids: CASSGEVTRYTF. The CDR3 DNA sequence: TGTGCCAGCAGCGGTGAGGTTACGCGCTACACCTTC. The rearrangement links TRBV7-9 to TRBJ1-2; D ambiguous. Germline-derived CDR1 and CDR2 are SEHNR and FQNEAQ (reference sequence). V lost 5 bases and J 9 bases, leaving 13 bases between the germline ends. This CDR3 has 12 residues.

CDR3 sequence: CATSRGSNIQYF. Here the CDR3 DNA reads TGTGCCACCAGCCGGGGGTCCAACATTCAGTACTTC. The V call is TRBV24-1, the J call TRBJ2-4; possible D gene TRBD2, 6 bases. This CDR3 has 12 amino acids. V was pared by 7 bases and J by 7 bases, with 10 bases between. CDR1 is KGHDR, CDR2 SFDVKD, per germline.

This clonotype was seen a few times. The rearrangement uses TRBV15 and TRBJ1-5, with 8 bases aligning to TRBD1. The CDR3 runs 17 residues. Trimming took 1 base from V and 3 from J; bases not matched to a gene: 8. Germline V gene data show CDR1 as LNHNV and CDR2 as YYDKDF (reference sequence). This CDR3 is CATSRVGQGGFNQPQHF. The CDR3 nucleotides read TGTGCCACCAGCAGAGTTGGACAGGGTGGCTTCAATCAGCCCCAGCATTTT.

CDR3 nucleotide sequence: TGTGCCACCAGCATCTCCGACAGGGCCCGCTCTGGAAACACCATATATTTT. The encoded protein is CATSISDRARSGNTIYF. The rearrangement joins TRBV15 to TRBJ1-3; 7 bases agree with TRBD1. This CDR3 is built from 17 residues. CDR1 and CDR2 (germline): LNHNV, YYDKDF (reference sequence). Trimming removed 4 bases from V and 0 bases from J; junction bases left unmatched: 9.

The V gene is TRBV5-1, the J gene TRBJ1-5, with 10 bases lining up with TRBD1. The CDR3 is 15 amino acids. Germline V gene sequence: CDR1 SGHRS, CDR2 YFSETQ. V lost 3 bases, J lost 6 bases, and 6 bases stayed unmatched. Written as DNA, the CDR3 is TGCGCCAGCAGCTCGGGACAGGGGATAGGTCAGCCCCAGCATTTT. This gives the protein CASSSGQGIGQPQHF.

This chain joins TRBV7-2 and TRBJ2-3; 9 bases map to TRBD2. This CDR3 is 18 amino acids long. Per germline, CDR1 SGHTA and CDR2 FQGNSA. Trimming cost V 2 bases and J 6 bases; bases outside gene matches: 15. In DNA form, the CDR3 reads TGTGCCAGCAGCTTAAGCGGGAGGAACACTGGTCGGGGGGATACGCAGTATTTT. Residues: CASSLSGRNTGRGDTQYF.

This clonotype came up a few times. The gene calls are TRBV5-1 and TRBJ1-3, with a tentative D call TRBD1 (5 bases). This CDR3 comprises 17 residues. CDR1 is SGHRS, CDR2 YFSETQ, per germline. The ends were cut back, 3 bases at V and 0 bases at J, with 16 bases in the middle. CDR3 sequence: CASSSTSRVTSGNTIYF. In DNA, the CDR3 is TGCGCCAGCAGCTCCACCAGCAGGGTAACCTCTGGAAACACCATATATTTT.

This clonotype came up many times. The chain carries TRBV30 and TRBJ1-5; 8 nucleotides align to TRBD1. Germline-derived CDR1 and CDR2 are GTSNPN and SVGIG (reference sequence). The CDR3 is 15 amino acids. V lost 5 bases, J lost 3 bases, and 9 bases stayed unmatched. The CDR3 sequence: CAWDVGQAINQPQHF. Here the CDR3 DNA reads TGTGCCTGGGACGTGGGACAGGCTATCAATCAGCCCCAGCATTTT.

CDR3 region: CASSKTRDGSAFF. The CDR3 DNA reads TGTGCCAGCAGTAAAACTCGGGACGGAAGCGCTTTCTTT. The genes are TRBV6-6 and TRBJ1-1, with a weak D call TRBD1 (5 bases). V lost 5 bases and J 11 bases, leaving 18 bases between the germline ends. Germline CDR1 reads MNHNY; CDR2 reads SVGAGI (reference sequence). CDR3 length equals 13 residues.

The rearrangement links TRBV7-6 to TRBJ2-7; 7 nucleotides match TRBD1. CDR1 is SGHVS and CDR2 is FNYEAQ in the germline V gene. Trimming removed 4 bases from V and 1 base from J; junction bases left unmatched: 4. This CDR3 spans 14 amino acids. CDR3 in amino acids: CASSSTGASYEQYF. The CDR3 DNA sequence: TGTGCCAGCAGCTCAACAGGGGCGTCCTACGAGCAGTACTTC.

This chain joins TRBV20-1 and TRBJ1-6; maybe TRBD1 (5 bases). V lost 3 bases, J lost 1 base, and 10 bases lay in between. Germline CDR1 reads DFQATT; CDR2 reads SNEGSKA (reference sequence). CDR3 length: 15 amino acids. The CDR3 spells CSARYRGSYNSPLHF. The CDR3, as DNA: TGCAGTGCTAGGTATAGGGGATCCTATAATTCACCCCTCCACTTT.

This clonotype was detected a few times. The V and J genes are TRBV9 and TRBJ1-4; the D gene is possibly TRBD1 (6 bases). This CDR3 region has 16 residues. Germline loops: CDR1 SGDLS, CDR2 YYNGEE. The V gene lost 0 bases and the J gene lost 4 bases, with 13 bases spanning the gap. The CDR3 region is CASSVDSQGRNEKLFF. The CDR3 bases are TGTGCCAGCAGCGTAGACTCACAGGGACGTAATGAAAAACTGTTTTTT.